This T cell receptor (beta chain) was recovered during a study of T cell repertoires in cytomegalovirus infection. Across the study: Recently identified HLA-C-restricted CMV epitopes and well-studied HLA-B-restricted CMV epitopes were used by the study. Public TCR beta signatures indicated both CMV infection and matching HLA type.

The CDR3 runs to 15 residues. V lost 4 bases to trimming and J lost 5 bases; unmatched junction nucleotides: 8. Per the germline V gene, CDR1 is SGHNT and CDR2 is YYREEE (reference sequence). On this clonotype itself: Its antigen remains unknown.

TCRdb passed the reads through MiXCR, listing each CDR3 protein once. The sample contains 110,000 to 150,000 distinct CDR3 sequences, around 32% of which appear only once. General study results and limits: Based on cumulative public TCR beta family frequency, carriers of CMV plus the relevant HLA were identified. Ex vivo, HLA-C-restricted CMV-specific TCR beta clonotypes prevailed over the rest of the response.

This receptor was taken from a human donor in good health (CMV status not recorded). Some clones in this sample may be carry-over from other donors' samples. The starting material was CD8+ T cells from cultured PBMCs, obtained from culture after CMV antigen stimulation. The genes are TRBV5-4 and TRBJ2-7; 11 bases are a match to TRBD1. CDR3 DNA sequence: TGTGCCAGCAGCCTATGGGACAGGGGGATAGACGAGCAGTACTTC. Protein: CASSLWDRGIDEQYF.